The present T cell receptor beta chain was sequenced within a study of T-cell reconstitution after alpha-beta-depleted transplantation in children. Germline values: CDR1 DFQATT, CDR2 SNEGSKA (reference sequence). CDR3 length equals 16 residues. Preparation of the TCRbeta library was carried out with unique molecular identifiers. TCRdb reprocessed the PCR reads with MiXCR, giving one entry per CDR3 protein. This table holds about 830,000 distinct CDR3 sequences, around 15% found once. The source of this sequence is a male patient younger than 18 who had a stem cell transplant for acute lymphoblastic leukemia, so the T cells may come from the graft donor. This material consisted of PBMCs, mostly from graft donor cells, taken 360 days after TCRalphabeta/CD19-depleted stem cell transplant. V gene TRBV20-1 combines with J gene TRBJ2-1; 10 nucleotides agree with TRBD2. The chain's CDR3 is CRAGGPVRSSYNEQFF. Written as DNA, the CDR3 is TGCAGAGCGGGAGGGCCGGTACGGAGCTCCTACAATGAGCAGTTCTTC.